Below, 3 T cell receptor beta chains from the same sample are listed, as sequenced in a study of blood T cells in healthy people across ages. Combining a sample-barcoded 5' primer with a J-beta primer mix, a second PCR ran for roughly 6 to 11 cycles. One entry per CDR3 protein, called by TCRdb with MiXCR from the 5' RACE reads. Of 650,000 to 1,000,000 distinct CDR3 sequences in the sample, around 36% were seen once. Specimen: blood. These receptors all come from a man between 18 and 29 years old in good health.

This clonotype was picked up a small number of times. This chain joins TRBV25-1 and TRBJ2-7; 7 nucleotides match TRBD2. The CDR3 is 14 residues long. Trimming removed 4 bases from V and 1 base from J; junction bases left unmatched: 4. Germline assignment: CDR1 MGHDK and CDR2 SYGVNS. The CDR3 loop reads CASSGEGRSYEQYF. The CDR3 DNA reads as TGTGCCAGCAGTGGGGAGGGTCGGTCCTACGAGCAGTACTTC.

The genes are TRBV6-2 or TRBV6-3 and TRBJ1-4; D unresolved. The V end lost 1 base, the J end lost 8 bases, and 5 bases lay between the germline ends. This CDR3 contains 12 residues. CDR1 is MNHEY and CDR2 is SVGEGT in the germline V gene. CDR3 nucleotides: TGTGCCAGCAGTTACTTCTCGGAAAAACTGTTTTTT. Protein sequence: CASSYFSEKLFF.

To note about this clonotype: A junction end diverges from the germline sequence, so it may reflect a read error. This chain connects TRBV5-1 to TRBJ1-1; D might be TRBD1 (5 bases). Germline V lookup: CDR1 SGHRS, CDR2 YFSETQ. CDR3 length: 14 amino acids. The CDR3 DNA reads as TGCGCCAGTAGCTTGGTTTTTGGGGGAGGTGAAGCTTTCTTT. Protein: CASSLVFGGGEAFF.